This T cell receptor beta chain was captured in a study of shared clonotypes between healthy human individuals. The wider study: There were three CD4 naive, three CD4 memory, two CD8 naive and one CD8 memory plates per donor.

For this clone: Its cognate antigen is unknown.

Naive CD8 cells, CD45RO-negative and positively selected for CCR7, excluded terminally differentiated effector memory CD45RA+ cells. The method was immunoSEQ multiplex PCR; TCRdb's version includes in-frame clones alone and lacks a portion of them. This sample has roughly 2,000,000 clones; 85% to 95% occur once, and the top ten carry more than 0.95%. General study points: Large sequencing depth failed to make sorted-subset sequencing complete, rarefaction showed.

V dropped 1 base and J dropped 1 base, with 7 bases sitting between them. Germline CDR1 and CDR2: MGHRA and YSYEKL. CDR3 length equals 14 residues. Material: naive CD8+ T cells sorted from blood. The chain employs TRBV4-1 and TRBJ1-1; D is undetermined. This receptor was taken from a man between 18 and 35 years old in good health. The CDR3 sequence is CASSQVGWNTEAFF. The DNA of the CDR3 is TGCGCCAGCAGCCAAGTGGGTTGGAACACTGAAGCTTTCTTT.